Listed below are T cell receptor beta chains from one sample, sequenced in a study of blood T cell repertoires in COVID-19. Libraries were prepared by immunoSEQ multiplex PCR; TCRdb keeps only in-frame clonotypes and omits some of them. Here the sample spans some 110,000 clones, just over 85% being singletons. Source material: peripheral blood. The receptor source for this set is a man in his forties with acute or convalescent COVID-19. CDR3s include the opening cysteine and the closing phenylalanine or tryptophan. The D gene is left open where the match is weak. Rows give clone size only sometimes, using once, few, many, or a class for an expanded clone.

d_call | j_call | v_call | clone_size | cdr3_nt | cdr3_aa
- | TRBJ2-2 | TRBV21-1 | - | TGTGCCAGCAGCACATACAGGGGGCACACCGGGGAGCTGTTTTTT | CASSTYRGHTGELFF
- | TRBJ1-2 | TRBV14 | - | TGTGCCAGCAGCCCCGGACTTTACTATGGCTACACCTTC | CASSPGLYYGYTF
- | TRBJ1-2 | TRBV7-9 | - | TGTGCCAGCAGCTTAGCGGCAGGGAATGGCTACACCTTC | CASSLAAGNGYTF
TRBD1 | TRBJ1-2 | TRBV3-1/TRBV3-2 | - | TGTGCCAGCAGCCAAGAACGGGACAGGGTGGGATACACCTTC | CASSQERDRVGYTF
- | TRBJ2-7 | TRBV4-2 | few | TGTGCCAGCAGCGTCGAGCGAGAAAGCTCCTACGAGCAGTACTTC | CASSVERESSYEQYF
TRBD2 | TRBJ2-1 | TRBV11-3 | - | TGTGCCAGCAGCTCTCGGGACAGCGGGGGGTCAGGAGAGCAGTTCTTC | CASSSRDSGGSGEQFF
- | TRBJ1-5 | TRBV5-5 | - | TGTGCCAGCAGGCCCCTTGAGGGGACATGGGGTCAGCCCCAGCATTTT | CASRPLEGTWGQPQHF
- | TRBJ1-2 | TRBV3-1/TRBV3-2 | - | TGTGCCAGCAGCCCGGGTCCAGAGAACTATGGCTACACCTTC | CASSPGPENYGYTF
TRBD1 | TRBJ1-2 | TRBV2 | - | TGTGCCAGCAGGGAAGGGGGACAGGGGTTCTGGGGCTACACCTTC | CASREGGQGFWGYTF
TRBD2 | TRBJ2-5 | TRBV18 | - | TGTGCCAGCTCACCAATAGCTAGCGGGCAAGAGACCCAGTACTTC | CASSPIASGQETQYF
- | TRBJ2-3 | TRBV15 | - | TGTGCCACCAGCAGAGATCCCCCGGGAAGCACAGATACGCAGTATTTT | CATSRDPPGSTDTQYF
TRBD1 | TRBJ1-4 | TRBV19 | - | TGTGCCGGAAACAGGGGTTGGGGTGAAAAACTGTTTTTT | CAGNRGWGEKLFF
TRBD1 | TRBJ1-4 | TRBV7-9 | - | TGTGCCAGCAGCTCAGGCCGGGACAGGGGGGGCCAGCTCTCGTGGAAACTGTTTTTT | CASSSGRDRGGQLSWKLFF
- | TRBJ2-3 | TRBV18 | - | TGTGCCAGCTCACCGAGCGAGGCCCATACGCAGTATTTT | CASSPSEAHTQYF
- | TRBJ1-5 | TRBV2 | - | TGTGCCAGCAGGGGCAGGAACAATCAGCCCCAGCATTTT | CASRGRNNQPQHF
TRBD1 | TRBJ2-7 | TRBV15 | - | TGTGCCACCAGCAGGGCCGGGACAGGGAACTCCTACGAGCAGTACTTC | CATSRAGTGNSYEQYF
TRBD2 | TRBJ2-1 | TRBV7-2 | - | TGTGCCAGCAGTAAGACTAGCGGGGTCCATGAGCAGTTCTTC | CASSKTSGVHEQFF
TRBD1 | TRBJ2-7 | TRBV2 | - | TGTGCCAGCAGAGAAACCCGGGACAGGGGGGTTGTAGGGTTGCCTTCCTACGAGCAGTACTTC | CASRETRDRGVVGLPSYEQYF
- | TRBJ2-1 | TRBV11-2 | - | TGTGCCAGCAGCCAGAACTACAATGAGCAGTTCTTC | CASSQNYNEQFF
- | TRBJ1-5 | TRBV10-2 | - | TGCGCCAGCACCCCGGGGCGGGACCGTAGCAATCAGCCCCAGCATTTT | CASTPGRDRSNQPQHF
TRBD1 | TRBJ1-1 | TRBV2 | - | TGTGCCAGCAATACGAACAGGGGAGGAACTGAAGCTTTCTTT | CASNTNRGGTEAFF
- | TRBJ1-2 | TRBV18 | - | TGTGCCAGCTCACCCTCGGGTAACTATGGCTACACCTTC | CASSPSGNYGYTF
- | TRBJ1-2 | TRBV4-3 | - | TGCGCCAGCAGCCAATCTCCGGGGATTAGCTATGGCTACACCTTC | CASSQSPGISYGYTF
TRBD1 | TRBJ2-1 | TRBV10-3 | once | TGTGCCATCAGTGAAAAGGGGGCGCCAGTTGAGCAGTTCTTC | CAISEKGAPVEQFF
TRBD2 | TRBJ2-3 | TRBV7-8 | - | TGTGCCAGCAGCTTGCGGGAGGGGGGCACAGATACGCAGTATTTT | CASSLREGGTDTQYF
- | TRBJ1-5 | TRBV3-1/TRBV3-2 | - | TGTGCCAGCAGCCAAGATCGGGGTGGTAGCAATCAGCCCCAGCATTTT | CASSQDRGGSNQPQHF
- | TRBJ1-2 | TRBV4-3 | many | TGCGCCAGCAGCCAAGTCCTCGGTGGGCTCGGCTATGGCTACACCTTC | CASSQVLGGLGYGYTF
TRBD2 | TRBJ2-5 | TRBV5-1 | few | TGCGCCAGCAGCTATAGCGGGGGAGACGAGACCCAGTACTTC | CASSYSGGDETQYF
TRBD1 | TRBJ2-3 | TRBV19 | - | TGTGCCAGTAGTATGGACAGGTACACAGATACGCAGTATTTT | CASSMDRYTDTQYF
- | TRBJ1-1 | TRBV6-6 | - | TGTGCCAGCAAACACGAAACTGAAGCTTTCTTT | CASKHETEAFF
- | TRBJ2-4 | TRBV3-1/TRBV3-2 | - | TGTGCCAGCAGCCAAGAGCGGTTACTAGCCAAAAACATTCAGTACTTC | CASSQERLLAKNIQYF
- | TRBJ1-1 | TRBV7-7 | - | TGTGCTAGCAGCCCCCTGGCCAGGGAGAACACTGAAGCTTTCTTT | CASSPLARENTEAFF
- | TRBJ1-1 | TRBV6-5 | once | TGTGCCAGCAGAGATGTGGCAGGGGCGAAGACTGAAGCTTTCTTT | CASRDVAGAKTEAFF
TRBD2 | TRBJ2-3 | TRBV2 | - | TGTGCCAGCATTCGCGGGGGGGCCACAGATACGCAGTATTTT | CASIRGGATDTQYF
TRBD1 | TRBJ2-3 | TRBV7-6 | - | TGTGCCAGCAGCCGGGACAGGGGCACAGATACGCAGTATTTT | CASSRDRGTDTQYF
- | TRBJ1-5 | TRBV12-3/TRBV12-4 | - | TGTGCCAGCAGTTGGAGTAGCAATCAGCCCCAGCATTTT | CASSWSSNQPQHF
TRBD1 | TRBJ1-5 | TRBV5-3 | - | TGTGCCAGAAGCCAGAACAGGGGGAGACTCCGGCAGCCCCAGCATTTT | CARSQNRGRLRQPQHF
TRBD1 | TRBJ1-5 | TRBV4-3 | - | TGCGCCAGCAGCCAAGACCCGGACAGGGGGGCGCGGGTAGTCAATCAGCCCCAGCATTTT | CASSQDPDRGARVVNQPQHF
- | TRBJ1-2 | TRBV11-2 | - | TGTGCCAGCAGCTTAGATTACCGGACAGACTATGGCTACACCTTC | CASSLDYRTDYGYTF
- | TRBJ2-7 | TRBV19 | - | TGTGCCAGTAGTATCAGGGACTCCCACGAGCAGTACTTC | CASSIRDSHEQYF
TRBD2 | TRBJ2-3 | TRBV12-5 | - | TGTGCTAGTGGTTTCCAAACCGGGACTAGCGGGACAGATACGCAGTATTTT | CASGFQTGTSGTDTQYF
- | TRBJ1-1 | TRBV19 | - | TGTGCCAGTAGCCGGCTGGACGGACTCATGAACACTGAAGCTTTCTTT | CASSRLDGLMNTEAFF
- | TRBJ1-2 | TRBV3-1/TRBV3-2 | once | TGTGCCAGCAAGGAGCCGGGGGGGTCTGGCTACACCTTC | CASKEPGGSGYTF
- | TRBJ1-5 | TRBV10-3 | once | TGTGCCATCAGTGAGTCGGCGGGGGGACCCAATCAGCCCCAGCATTTT | CAISESAGGPNQPQHF
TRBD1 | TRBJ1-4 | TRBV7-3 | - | TGTGCCAGCAGCTTATCGACAGGGGGAAAACTGTTTTTT | CASSLSTGGKLFF
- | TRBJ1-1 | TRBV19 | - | TGTGCCAGTAGTATTGACAGCCGAAACACTGAAGCTTTCTTT | CASSIDSRNTEAFF
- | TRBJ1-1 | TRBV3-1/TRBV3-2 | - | TGTGCCAGCAGCCGAAACAGGGTCGGCCTCTCTTTCTTT | CASSRNRVGLSFF
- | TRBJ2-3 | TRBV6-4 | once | TGTGCCAGCAGTGACTCCCGTAGAACAGATACGCAGTATTTT | CASSDSRRTDTQYF
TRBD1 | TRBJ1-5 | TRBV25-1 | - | TGTGCCAGCAGTTCAGGGGGGTGGAATCAGCCCCAGCATTTT | CASSSGGWNQPQHF
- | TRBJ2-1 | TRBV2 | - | TGTGCCAGCAGTGAAACTAGTAATGAGCAGTTCTTC | CASSETSNEQFF
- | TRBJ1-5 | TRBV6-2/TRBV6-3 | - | TGTGCCAGCAGTTACTGGGGGGATAGCAATCAGCCCCAGCATTTT | CASSYWGDSNQPQHF
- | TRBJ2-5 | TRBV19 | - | TGTGCCAGTAGTATTCGAGGGGAGACCCAGTACTTC | CASSIRGETQYF